The 26 T cell receptor beta chains presented below share a single source sample, sequenced in a study of shared clonotypes between healthy human individuals (dated by TCRdb to the early 2020s). Library preparation used the immunoSEQ multiplex PCR assay. TCRdb took over this immuneACCESS table, retaining in-frame rearrangements with V and J assigned. Such tables are incomplete; in checked studies, under half of the missing clones stem from an unresolved V gene, and the remainder is unexplained. The sample table shows around 2.1 million clones, and approximately 96% are seen once. Together, the top ten hold 0.13% of the sample. Sequenced material: naive CD4+ T cells sorted from blood. The label giving this sample's cell subset or site can be read as: CD45RA+ positively selected. The receptors originated from a man younger than 35 in good health.

The chain recombines TRBV11-3 with TRBJ2-7; 8 bases are a match to TRBD1. Trimming took 4 bases from V and 3 from J; bases not matched to a gene: 8. CDR1 and CDR2 from the germline V gene are SGHNT and YENEEA. The CDR3 has 15 amino acids. The CDR3, as DNA: TGTGCCAGCAGCTCCCCGGGACAGGTTCTCTACGAGCAGTACTTC. This encodes CASSSPGQVLYEQYF.

The chain is built from TRBV30 and TRBJ1-3; D perhaps matches TRBD1 (5 bases). The CDR3 has 13 amino acids. Trimming pared 3 bases from V and 3 bases from J, leaving 9 bases between. The germline CDR1 and CDR2 sequences are GTSNPN and SVGIG (reference sequence). The CDR3 DNA reads as TGTGCCTGGAGGAGGGACGGTGGAAACACCATATATTTT. Its translation is CAWRRDGGNTIYF.

This rearrangement joins TRBV15 to TRBJ1-3; D remains ambiguous. Per germline, CDR1 LNHNV and CDR2 YYDKDF (reference sequence). CDR3 length: 15 residues. V lost 0 bases and J 7 bases, leaving 13 bases between the germline ends. CDR3 nucleotide sequence: TGTGCCACCAGCAGAGATCGTATGGGAGGGAACACCATATATTTT. It translates to CATSRDRMGGNTIYF.

The V call is TRBV5-1, the J call TRBJ2-1; D is possibly TRBD1 (5 bases). V was cut by 0 bases and J by 3 bases, with 10 bases left in between. Germline V CDR1 and CDR2: SGHRS, YFSETQ. The CDR3 covers 15 residues. The CDR3 here is CASSLGRRDYNEQFF. CDR3 nucleotide sequence: TGCGCCAGCAGCTTGGGTCGCAGGGACTACAATGAGCAGTTCTTC.

This chain joins TRBV6-5 and TRBJ2-1; D perhaps matches TRBD2 (5 bases). In germline, CDR1 is MNHEY, CDR2 SVGAGI. The CDR3 has 15 residues. Trimming removed 6 bases from V and 2 bases from J, with 14 bases in between. The CDR3 nucleotides are TGTGCCAGCAGACAAAGCGGTCCCCCCTACAATGAGCAGTTCTTC. Translation gives CASRQSGPPYNEQFF.

The chain uses TRBV7-8 and TRBJ2-7; D may match TRBD1 or TRBD2 (5 bases each). This CDR3 has 19 residues. V lost 4 bases, J lost 2 bases, and 27 bases lay in between. Germline loops: CDR1 SGHVS, CDR2 FQNEAQ. The CDR3 region is CASSSFGAHGGERTYEQYF. CDR3 coding DNA: TGTGCCAGCAGCTCCTTTGGCGCCCATGGGGGAGAGCGGACCTACGAGCAGTACTTC.

This chain joins TRBV7-2 and TRBJ1-1, with 9 bases identical to TRBD1. Looked up from germline, CDR1 is SGHTA and CDR2 is FQGNSA. This CDR3 has 17 residues. V shed 4 bases and J 1 base; nucleotides not matched to a gene: 10. In nucleotides, the CDR3 is TGTGCCAGCAGCTCCCGGGACAGGGACGGGCCGAACACTGAAGCTTTCTTT. Its protein product is CASSSRDRDGPNTEAFF.

The chain is built from TRBV10-3 and TRBJ1-1, with D perhaps TRBD1 (6 bases). The CDR3 has 14 amino acids. Germline CDR1 is ENHRY and CDR2 is SYGVKD. V lost 5 bases and J 1 base, leaving 11 bases between the germline ends. The CDR3 DNA reads as TGTGCCATCAGTCAGGGACAAAAGAACACTGAAGCTTTCTTT. This encodes CAISQGQKNTEAFF.

The chain is built from TRBV18 and TRBJ1-2, with 9 bases that match TRBD1. This CDR3 contains 15 residues. The V gene's germline CDR1 is KGHSH and CDR2 LQKENI. V shed 4 bases and J 8 bases; nucleotides not matched to a gene: 11. In DNA, the CDR3 is TGTGCCAGCTCACTTACCCCGGGACAGGGTACCGGCTACACCTTC. Translating gives CASSLTPGQGTGYTF. The full variable domain, completed using reference TRBV18 and TRBJ1-2, is NAGVMQNPRHLVRRRGQEARLRCSPMKGHSHVYWYRQLPEEGLKFMVYLQKENIIDESGMPKERFSAEFPKEGPSILRIQQVVRGDSAAYFCASSLTPGQGTGYTFGSGTRLTVV.

Notes on this clone: Distinct nucleotide sequences in the sample also encode this CDR3. This sequence joins TRBV9 and TRBJ2-2; TRBD2 might be the D (6 bases). V lost 2 bases to trimming and J lost 4 bases, with 9 bases between them. The CDR3 sequence is 14 residues long. Germline V gene lookup returns CDR1 SGDLS and CDR2 YYNGEE. As DNA, the CDR3 is TGTGCCAGCAGCGTGGGACTTCCCACCGGGGAGCTGTTTTTT. Translated, it gives CASSVGLPTGELFF. Supplemented by reference TRBV9 and TRBJ2-2, the full variable domain reads DSGVTQTPKHLITATGQRVTLRCSPRSGDLSVYWYQQSLDQGLQFLIQYYNGEERAKGNILERFSAQQFPDLHSELNLSSLELGDSALYFCASSVGLPTGELFFGEGSRLTVL.

The V call is TRBV30, the J call TRBJ2-7; D is possibly TRBD1 (6 bases). CDR3 length: 13 amino acids. Trimming took off 2 bases at V and 6 bases at J, with 14 bases between the two ends. Looked up from germline, CDR1 is GTSNPN and CDR2 is SVGIG (reference sequence). The CDR3 protein is CAWSTPRQAEQYF. Here the CDR3 DNA reads TGTGCCTGGAGTACACCGCGACAGGCCGAGCAGTACTTC.

This clone was recorded only once. This sequence joins TRBV10-1 and TRBJ1-3; no clear D gene. The CDR3 has 15 amino acids. From germline, CDR1 is WNHNN and CDR2 SYGVQD (reference sequence). V lost 8 bases, J lost 0 bases, and 14 bases lay in between. CDR3 region: CASLRRGFSGNTIYF. CDR3 nucleotides: TGCGCCAGCCTCCGCCGAGGATTCTCTGGAAACACCATATATTTT.

This clone was picked up one time. The chain couples TRBV7-9 to TRBJ2-7; the match to TRBD2 covers 11 bases. The germline V gene has CDR1 SEHNR and CDR2 FQNEAQ (reference sequence). The CDR3 consists of 15 residues. The J segment lost 4 bases and the V segment lost 3 bases, leaving 5 bases of the junction unmatched. The CDR3 bases are TGTGCCAGCAGCTTTCTAGCGGGAGGTCGGTACGAGCAGTACTTC. Amino acids: CASSFLAGGRYEQYF.

The chain joins TRBV4-1 to TRBJ2-5, with TRBD1 matching over 9 bases. The CDR3 is made up of 16 amino acids. V trimming: 1 base; J trimming: 5 bases; junction bases outside the gene matches: 8. Germline values: CDR1 MGHRA, CDR2 YSYEKL. The CDR3 nucleotides read TGCGCCAGCAGCCAAGTAGGTCGGGACAGGGTTGAGACCCAGTACTTC. Its translation: CASSQVGRDRVETQYF.

J is TRBJ1-2 and V is TRBV23-1; 10 nucleotides align to TRBD1. TRBV23-1 is designated an ORF whose function remains uncertain. This CDR3 is 15 amino acids long. Trimming removed 4 bases from V and 6 bases from J; junction bases left unmatched: 8. The chain's CDR3 is CASSPPGQGIDGYTF. The CDR3 DNA is TGCGCCAGCAGTCCCCCGGGACAGGGGATAGATGGCTACACCTTC.

The chain is built from TRBV7-6 and TRBJ2-5; the D gene is possibly TRBD1 (5 bases). CDR1 is SGHVS, CDR2 FNYEAQ, per germline. This CDR3 is built from 15 residues. V gave up 5 bases and J gave up 9 bases, with 22 bases separating them. CDR3 coding DNA: TGTGCCAGCAGCCCGGACACTGGACCGCGAGCGCCCCAGTACTTC. It is translated as CASSPDTGPRAPQYF.

The chain recombines TRBV5-6 with TRBJ2-7; 11 bases are a match to TRBD1. The CDR3 covers 14 residues. With 4 bases clipped from V and 3 bases from J, the junction kept 3 bases outside the gene matches. Germline lookup yields CDR1 SGHDT and CDR2 YYEEEE. The CDR3 protein is CASSPGQGDYEQYF. Written as DNA, the CDR3 is TGTGCCAGCAGCCCGGGACAGGGGGACTACGAGCAGTACTTC.

This clone was picked up one time. The chain carries TRBV15 and TRBJ1-2, with a tentative D call TRBD1 (6 bases). CDR1 is LNHNV, CDR2 YYDKDF, per germline (reference sequence). The CDR3 covers 14 residues. The V end lost 0 bases, the J end lost 4 bases, and 9 bases lay between the germline ends. CDR3 coding DNA: TGTGCCACCAGCAGAGATCCAGGGGCCTATGGCTACACCTTC. As protein: CATSRDPGAYGYTF. Combining the CDR3 with reference TRBV15 and TRBJ1-2 gives the whole variable domain DAMVIQNPRYQVTQFGKPVTLSCSQTLNHNVMYWYQQKSSQAPKLLFHYYDKDFNNEADTPDNFQSRRPNTSFCFLDIRSPGLGDTAMYLCATSRDPGAYGYTFGSGTRLTVV.

Concerning this clone: The sample has other DNA sequences that encode this CDR3 too. The chain links TRBV19 to TRBJ1-2; 8 nucleotides line up with TRBD1. Germline CDR1 is LNHDA and CDR2 is SQIVND (reference sequence). After removal of 4 bases from V and 0 bases from J, the junction contained 1 base not matched to a gene. The CDR3 is made up of 14 amino acids. In DNA, the CDR3 is TGTGCCAGTAGTACGGACAGGGCTAACTATGGCTACACCTTC. This sequence encodes CASSTDRANYGYTF.

The V call is TRBV27, the J call TRBJ1-6; D gene ambiguous. The CDR3 sequence is 16 residues long. The germline V gene has CDR1 MNHEY and CDR2 SMNVEV (reference sequence). V lost 2 bases and J lost 2, with 10 bases in between. CDR3 bases: TGTGCCAGCAGTTTACGTGGAAACCCCTATAATTCACCCCTCCACTTT. Protein product: CASSLRGNPYNSPLHF.

The rearrangement uses TRBV11-2 and TRBJ2-5, with D uncertain. With 2 bases removed from V and 3 bases from J, the gap between germline ends came to 13 bases. The CDR3 has 15 residues. CDR1 is SGHAT, CDR2 FQNNGV, per germline. The CDR3 spells CASSLIFGPEETQYF. The CDR3 DNA follows: TGTGCCAGCAGCTTAATTTTCGGACCAGAAGAGACCCAGTACTTC.

This CDR3 is CASNDPRGGLGEKLFF. The DNA for the CDR3 is TGTGCCAGCAACGACCCAAGAGGGGGGCTGGGTGAAAAACTGTTTTTT. The rearrangement uses TRBV28 and TRBJ1-4; D is possibly TRBD1 (6 bases). CDR1 MDHEN and CDR2 SYDVKM come from the germline V gene. The length of the CDR3 is 16 residues. The V and J ends lost 7 bases and 7 bases respectively, with 22 bases between them.

The CDR3 DNA is TGTGCCAGCTCAGCGGGACAGGGGGGCTATAGCAATCAGCCCCAGCATTTT. This gives the protein CASSAGQGGYSNQPQHF. The chain employs TRBV18 and TRBJ1-5; 11 bases map to TRBD1. Germline V gene lookup returns CDR1 KGHSH and CDR2 LQKENI. The CDR3 is 17 amino acids. V was clipped by 5 bases and J by 0 bases; unmatched bases: 6.

The V and J genes are TRBV10-1 and TRBJ2-1, with 7 bases identical to TRBD1. The germline CDR1 and CDR2 sequences are WNHNN and SYGVQD (reference sequence). The V segment lost 4 bases and the J segment 1 base; nucleotides outside the gene matches: 4. This CDR3 contains 15 residues. The CDR3 sequence is CASSVVRGSYNEQFF. CDR3 sequence (DNA): TGCGCCAGCAGTGTGGTCAGGGGGTCCTACAATGAGCAGTTCTTC.

The chain has TRBV6-1 and TRBJ1-4; a possible D gene is TRBD1 (5 bases). The V and J ends lost 6 bases and 3 bases respectively, with 11 bases between them. Germline assignment: CDR1 MNHNS and CDR2 SASEGT. The CDR3 is 14 residues long. The CDR3: CASSWQGPNEKLFF. The CDR3 DNA sequence: TGTGCCAGCAGCTGGCAGGGTCCTAATGAAAAACTGTTTTTT.

The rearrangement links TRBV6-6 to TRBJ1-2; TRBD1 agrees at 8 bases. Germline V gene lookup returns CDR1 MNHNY and CDR2 SVGAGI (reference sequence). J gave up 6 bases and V 2 bases, and 11 bases lay outside the gene matches. The CDR3 has 16 amino acids. The DNA of the CDR3 is TGTGCCAGCAGTTACGTGACAGGGGTATTACGAGATGGCTACACCTTC. This sequence encodes CASSYVTGVLRDGYTF.